The clone carrying this TCR beta chain was observed many times. The data derive from a study of tumor and adjacent non-tumor tissue in lung cancer. The library came from three nested PCR rounds adapted from ARM-PCR protocols. Using its own MiXCR run on the multiplex PCR reads, TCRdb lists one record per CDR3 protein. Of roughly 120,000 distinct CDR3 sequences listed, 60% to 65% were seen once; the top ten hold about 20%. The V end was cut by 4 bases, the J end by 5 bases, with 8 bases between. Looked up from germline, CDR1 is SGHVS and CDR2 is FQNEAQ. This CDR3 spans 12 amino acids. The template was RNA from unsorted bulk tissue. More than 3 cm separated this lung sample from the edge of the tumor. Between August and November 2014, newly diagnosed, chemotherapy-naive lung cancer patients underwent thoracic surgery in China.

Sequencing input: distant non-tumor lung tissue. The gene calls are TRBV7-8 and TRBJ1-2; no definite D call. The sequence was obtained from a man aged 55 to 69 with non-small cell lung cancer. Here the CDR3 DNA reads TGTGCCAGCAGCTCGTCCACTTATGGCTACACCTTC. Amino acids: CASSSSTYGYTF. Full variable domain (rest looked up from reference TRBV7-8 and TRBJ1-2): GAGVSQSPRYKVAKRGQDVALRCDPISGHVSLFWYQQALGQGPEFLTYFQNEAQLDKSGLPSDRFFAERPEGSVSTLKIQRTQQEDSAVYLCASSSSTYGYTFGSGTRLTVV.